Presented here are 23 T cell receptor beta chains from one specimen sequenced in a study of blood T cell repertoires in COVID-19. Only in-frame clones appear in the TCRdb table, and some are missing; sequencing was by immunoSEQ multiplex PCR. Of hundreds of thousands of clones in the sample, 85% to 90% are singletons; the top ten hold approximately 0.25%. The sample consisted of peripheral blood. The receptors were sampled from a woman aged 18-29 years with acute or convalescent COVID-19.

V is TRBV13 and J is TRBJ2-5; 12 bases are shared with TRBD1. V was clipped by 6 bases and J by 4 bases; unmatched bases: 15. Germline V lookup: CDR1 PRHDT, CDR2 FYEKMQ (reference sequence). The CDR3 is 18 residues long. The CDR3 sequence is CASSTQQGGQGARETQYF. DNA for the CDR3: TGTGCCAGCAGTACTCAACAAGGGGGACAGGGGGCGCGAGAGACCCAGTACTTC. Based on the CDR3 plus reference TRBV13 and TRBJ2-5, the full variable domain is AAGVIQSPRHLIKEKRETATLKCYPIPRHDTVYWYQQGPGQDPQFLISFYEKMQSDKGSIPDRFSAQQFSDYHSELNMSSLELGDSALYFCASSTQQGGQGARETQYFGPGTRLLVL.

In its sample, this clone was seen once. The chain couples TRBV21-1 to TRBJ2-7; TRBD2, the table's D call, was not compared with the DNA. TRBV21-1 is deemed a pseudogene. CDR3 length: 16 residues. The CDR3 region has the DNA TGTGCCAGCAGCCCAAGGAGCGATTCTGGAGCCTACGAGCAGTACTTC. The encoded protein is CASSPRSDSGAYEQYF.

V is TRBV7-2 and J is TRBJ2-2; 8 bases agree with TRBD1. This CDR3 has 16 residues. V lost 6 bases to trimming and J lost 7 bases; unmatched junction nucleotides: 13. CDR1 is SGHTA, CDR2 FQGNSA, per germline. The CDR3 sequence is CASRGSGTGSGGELFF. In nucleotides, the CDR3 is TGTGCCAGCAGGGGTTCCGGGACAGGTAGTGGCGGGGAGCTGTTTTTT.

CDR3 nucleotide sequence: TGTGCCAGCAGCCAAGATGGACAGCGAAACTATGGCTACACCTTC. Amino acid sequence: CASSQDGQRNYGYTF. This sequence joins TRBV3-1 (or the pseudogene TRBV3-2) and TRBJ1-2; tentative D call: TRBD1 (6 bases). V shed 0 bases and J shed 2 bases, with 10 bases lying between them. Germline-derived CDR1 and CDR2 are LGHDT and YNNKEL (reference sequence). The CDR3 sequence is 15 residues long.

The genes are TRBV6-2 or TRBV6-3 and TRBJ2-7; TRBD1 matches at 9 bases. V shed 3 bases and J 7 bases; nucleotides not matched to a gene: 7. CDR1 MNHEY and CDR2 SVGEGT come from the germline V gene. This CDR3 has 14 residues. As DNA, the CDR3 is TGTGCCAGCAGTTATGAGACAGGGGGTCTGGAGCAGTACTTC. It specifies CASSYETGGLEQYF.

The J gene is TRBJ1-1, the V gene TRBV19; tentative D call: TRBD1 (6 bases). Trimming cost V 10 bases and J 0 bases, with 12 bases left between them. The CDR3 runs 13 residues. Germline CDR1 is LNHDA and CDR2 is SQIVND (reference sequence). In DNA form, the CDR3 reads TGTGCCACCTCAGGGGCCCTGAACACTGAAGCTTTCTTT. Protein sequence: CATSGALNTEAFF.

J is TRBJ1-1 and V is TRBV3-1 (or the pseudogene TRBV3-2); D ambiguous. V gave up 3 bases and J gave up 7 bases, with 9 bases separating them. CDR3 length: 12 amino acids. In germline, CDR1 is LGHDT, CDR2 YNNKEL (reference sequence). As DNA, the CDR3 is TGTGCCAGCAGCCAGTTAACGGGTGAAGCTTTCTTT. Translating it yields CASSQLTGEAFF.

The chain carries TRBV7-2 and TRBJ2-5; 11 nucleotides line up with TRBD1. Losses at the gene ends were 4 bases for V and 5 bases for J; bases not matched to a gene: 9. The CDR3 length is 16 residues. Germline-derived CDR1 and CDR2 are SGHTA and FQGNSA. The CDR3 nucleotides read TGTGCCAGCAGCTCAGGCCTGGACAGGGGGCCGGAGACCCAGTACTTC. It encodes CASSSGLDRGPETQYF. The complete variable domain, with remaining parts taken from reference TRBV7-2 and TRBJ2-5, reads GAGVSQSPSNKVTEKGKDVELRCDPISGHTALYWYRQSLGQGLEFLIYFQGNSAPDKSGLPSDRFSAERTGGSVSTLTIQRTQQEDSAVYLCASSSGLDRGPETQYFGPGTRLLVL.

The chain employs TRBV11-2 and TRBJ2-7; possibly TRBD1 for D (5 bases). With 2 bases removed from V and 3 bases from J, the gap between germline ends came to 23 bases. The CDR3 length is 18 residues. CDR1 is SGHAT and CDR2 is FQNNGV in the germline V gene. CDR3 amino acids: CASSLRLGQSVIGYEQYF. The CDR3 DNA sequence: TGTGCCAGCAGCTTAAGGCTTGGACAATCAGTCATTGGCTACGAGCAGTACTTC.

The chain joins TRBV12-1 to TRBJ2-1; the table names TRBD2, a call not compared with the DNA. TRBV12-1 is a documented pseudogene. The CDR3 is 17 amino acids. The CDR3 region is CASSPPLGGRTYNEQFF. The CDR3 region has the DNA TGTGCCAGCAGCCCCCCGTTGGGGGGGCGCACCTACAATGAGCAGTTCTTC.

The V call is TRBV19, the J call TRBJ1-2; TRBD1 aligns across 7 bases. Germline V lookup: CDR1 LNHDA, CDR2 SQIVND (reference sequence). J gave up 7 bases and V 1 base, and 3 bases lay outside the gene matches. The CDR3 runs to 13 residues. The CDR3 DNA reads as TGTGCCAGTAGTATAGGTGGACAGGCTGGCTACACCTTC. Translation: CASSIGGQAGYTF.

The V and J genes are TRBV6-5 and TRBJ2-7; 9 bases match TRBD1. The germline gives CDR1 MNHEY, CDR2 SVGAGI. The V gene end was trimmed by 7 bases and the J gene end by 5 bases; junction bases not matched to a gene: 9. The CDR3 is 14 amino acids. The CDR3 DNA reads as TGTGCCAGCACCCAGGGGACAGGGAGCGACGAGCAGTACTTC. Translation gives CASTQGTGSDEQYF.

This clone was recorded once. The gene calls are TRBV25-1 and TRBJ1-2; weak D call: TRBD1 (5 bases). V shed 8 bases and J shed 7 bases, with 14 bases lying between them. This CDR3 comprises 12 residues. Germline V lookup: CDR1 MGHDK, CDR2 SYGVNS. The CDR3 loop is CASYRGVGGYTF. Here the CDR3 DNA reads TGTGCCAGCTACCGGGGGGTTGGTGGCTACACCTTC.

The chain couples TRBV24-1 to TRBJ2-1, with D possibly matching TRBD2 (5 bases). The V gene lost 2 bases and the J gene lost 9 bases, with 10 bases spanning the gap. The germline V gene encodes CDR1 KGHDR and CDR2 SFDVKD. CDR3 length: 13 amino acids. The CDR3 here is CATSDSKGGEQFF. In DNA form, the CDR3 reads TGTGCCACCAGTGATTCGAAAGGAGGTGAGCAGTTCTTC.

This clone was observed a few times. The CDR3 DNA is TGTGCCAGCAGCTTACTGAGCAGCAATCAGCCCCAGCATTTT. This codes for CASSLLSSNQPQHF. The genes are TRBV7-6 and TRBJ1-5; D remains unclear. The germline CDR1 and CDR2 sequences are SGHVS and FNYEAQ. The V end was cut by 2 bases, the J end by 1 base, with 6 bases between. The CDR3 runs to 14 residues.

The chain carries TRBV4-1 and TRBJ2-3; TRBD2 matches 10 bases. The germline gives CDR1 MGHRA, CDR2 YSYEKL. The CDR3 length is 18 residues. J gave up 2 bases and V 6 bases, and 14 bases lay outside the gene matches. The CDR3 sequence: CASRPLAGGRIPTDTQYF. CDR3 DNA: TGCGCCAGCAGACCTTTAGCGGGGGGCCGAATACCCACAGATACGCAGTATTTT.

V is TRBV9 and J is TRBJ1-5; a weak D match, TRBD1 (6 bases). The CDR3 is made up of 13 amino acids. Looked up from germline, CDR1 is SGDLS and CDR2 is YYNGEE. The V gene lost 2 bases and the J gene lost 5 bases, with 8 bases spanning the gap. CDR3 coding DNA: TGTGCCAGCAGCGTTGCAGGGGATCAGCCCCAGCATTTT. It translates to CASSVAGDQPQHF.

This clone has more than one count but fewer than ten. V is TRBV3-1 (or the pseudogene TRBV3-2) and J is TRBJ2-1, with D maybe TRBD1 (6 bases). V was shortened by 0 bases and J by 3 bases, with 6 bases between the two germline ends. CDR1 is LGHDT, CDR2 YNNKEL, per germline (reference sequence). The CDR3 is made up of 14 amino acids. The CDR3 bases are TGTGCCAGCAGCCAAGAGACAGGCTACAATGAGCAGTTCTTC. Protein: CASSQETGYNEQFF.

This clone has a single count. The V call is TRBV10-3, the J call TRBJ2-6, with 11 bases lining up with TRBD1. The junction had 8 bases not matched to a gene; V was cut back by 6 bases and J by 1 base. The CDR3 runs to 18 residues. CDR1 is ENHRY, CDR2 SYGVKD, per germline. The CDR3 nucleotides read TGTGCCATCAGCGACCGGGACAGGGGGAAGTCTGGGGCCAACGTCCTGACTTTC. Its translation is CAISDRDRGKSGANVLTF.

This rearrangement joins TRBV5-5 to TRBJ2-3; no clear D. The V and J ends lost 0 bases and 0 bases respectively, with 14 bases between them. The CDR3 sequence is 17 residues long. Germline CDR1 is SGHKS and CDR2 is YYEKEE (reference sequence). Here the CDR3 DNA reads TGTGCCAGCAGCTTGGCCGCAGTCTACTACAGCACAGATACGCAGTATTTT. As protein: CASSLAAVYYSTDTQYF.

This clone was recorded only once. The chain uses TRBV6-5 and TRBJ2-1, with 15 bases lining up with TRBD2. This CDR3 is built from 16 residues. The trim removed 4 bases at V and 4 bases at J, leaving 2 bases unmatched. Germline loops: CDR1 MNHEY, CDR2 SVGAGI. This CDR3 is CASSSGLAGGYNEQFF. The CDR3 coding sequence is TGTGCCAGCAGTTCGGGACTAGCGGGGGGATACAATGAGCAGTTCTTC.

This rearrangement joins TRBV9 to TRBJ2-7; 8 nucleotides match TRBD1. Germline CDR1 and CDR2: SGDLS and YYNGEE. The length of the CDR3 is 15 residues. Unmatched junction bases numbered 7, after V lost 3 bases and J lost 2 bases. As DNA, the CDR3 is TGTGCCAGCAGCGCTGACAGGGGACCCCCCTACGAGCAGTACTTC. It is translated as CASSADRGPPYEQYF.

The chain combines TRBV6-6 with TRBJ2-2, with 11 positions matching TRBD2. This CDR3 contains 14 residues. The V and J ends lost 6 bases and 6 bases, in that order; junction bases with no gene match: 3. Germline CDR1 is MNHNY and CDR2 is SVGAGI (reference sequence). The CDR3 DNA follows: TGTGCCAGCAGAGGGACTAGCGGACCCGGGGAGCTGTTTTTT. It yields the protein CASRGTSGPGELFF.